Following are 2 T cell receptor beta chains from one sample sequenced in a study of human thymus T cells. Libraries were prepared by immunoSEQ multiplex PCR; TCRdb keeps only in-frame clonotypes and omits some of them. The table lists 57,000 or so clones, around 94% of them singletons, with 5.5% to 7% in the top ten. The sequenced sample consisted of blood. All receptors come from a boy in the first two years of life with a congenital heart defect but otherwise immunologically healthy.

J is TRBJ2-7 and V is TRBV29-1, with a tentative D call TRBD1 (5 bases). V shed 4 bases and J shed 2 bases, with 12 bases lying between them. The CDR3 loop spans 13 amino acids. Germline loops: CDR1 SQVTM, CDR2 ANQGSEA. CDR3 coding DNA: TGCAGCGTTGGCCGGCCAGGGACCTACGAGCAGTACTTC. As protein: CSVGRPGTYEQYF.

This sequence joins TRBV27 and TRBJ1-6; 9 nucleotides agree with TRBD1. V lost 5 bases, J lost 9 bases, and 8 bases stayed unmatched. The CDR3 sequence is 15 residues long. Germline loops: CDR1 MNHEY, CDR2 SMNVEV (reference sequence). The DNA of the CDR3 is TGTGCCAGCAGTATGGGACAGGGATACCCTTCACCCCTCCACTTT. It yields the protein CASSMGQGYPSPLHF.